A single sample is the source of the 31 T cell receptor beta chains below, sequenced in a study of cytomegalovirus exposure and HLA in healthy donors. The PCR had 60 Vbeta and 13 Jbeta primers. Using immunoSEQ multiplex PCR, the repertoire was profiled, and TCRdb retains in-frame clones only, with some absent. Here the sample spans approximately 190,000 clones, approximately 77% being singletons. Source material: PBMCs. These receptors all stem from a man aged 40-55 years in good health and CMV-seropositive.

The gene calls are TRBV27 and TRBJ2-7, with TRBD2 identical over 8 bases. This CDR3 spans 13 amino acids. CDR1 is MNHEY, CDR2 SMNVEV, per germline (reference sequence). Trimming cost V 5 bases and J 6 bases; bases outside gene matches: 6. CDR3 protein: CASSPGTSGEQYF. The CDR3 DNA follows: TGTGCCAGCAGTCCAGGTACTAGCGGCGAGCAGTACTTC.

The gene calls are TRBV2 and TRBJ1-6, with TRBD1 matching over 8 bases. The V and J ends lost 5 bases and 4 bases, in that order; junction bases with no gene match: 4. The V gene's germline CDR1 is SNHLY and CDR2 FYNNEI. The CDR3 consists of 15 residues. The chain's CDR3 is CASSWDRNYNSPLHF. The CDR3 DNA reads TGTGCCAGCAGTTGGGACAGGAATTATAATTCACCCCTCCACTTT.

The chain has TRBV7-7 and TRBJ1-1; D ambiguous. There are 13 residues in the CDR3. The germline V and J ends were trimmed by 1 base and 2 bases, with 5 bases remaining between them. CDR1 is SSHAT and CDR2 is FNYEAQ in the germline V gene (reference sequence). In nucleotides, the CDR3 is TGTGCCAGCAGCTTAGACCTAAACACTGAAGCTTTCTTT. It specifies CASSLDLNTEAFF.

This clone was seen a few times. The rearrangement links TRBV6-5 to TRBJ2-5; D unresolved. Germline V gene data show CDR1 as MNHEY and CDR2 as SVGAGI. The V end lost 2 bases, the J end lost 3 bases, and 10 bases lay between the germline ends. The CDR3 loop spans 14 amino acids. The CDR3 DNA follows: TGTGCCAGCAGTTACAGAGAGTCCAAAGAGACCCAGTACTTC. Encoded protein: CASSYRESKETQYF.

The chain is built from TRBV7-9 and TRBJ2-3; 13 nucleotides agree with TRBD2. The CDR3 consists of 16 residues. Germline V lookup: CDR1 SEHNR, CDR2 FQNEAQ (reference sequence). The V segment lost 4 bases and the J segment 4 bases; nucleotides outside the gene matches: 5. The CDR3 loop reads CASSYLLAGGPDTQYF. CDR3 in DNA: TGTGCCAGCAGCTACCTACTAGCGGGAGGGCCAGATACGCAGTATTTT.

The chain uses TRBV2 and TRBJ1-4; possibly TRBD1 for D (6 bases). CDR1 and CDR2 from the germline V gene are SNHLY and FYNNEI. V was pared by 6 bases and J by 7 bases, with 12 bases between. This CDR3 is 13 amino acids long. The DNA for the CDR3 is TGTGCCAGCAGCCTCAGGGGCGGTGAAAAACTGTTTTTT. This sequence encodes CASSLRGGEKLFF.

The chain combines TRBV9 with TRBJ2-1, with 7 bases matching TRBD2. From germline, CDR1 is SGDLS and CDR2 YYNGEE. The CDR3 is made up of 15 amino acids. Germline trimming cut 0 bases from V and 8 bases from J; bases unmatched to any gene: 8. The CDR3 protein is CASSVEAGVAYEQFF. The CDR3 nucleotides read TGTGCCAGCAGCGTAGAGGCGGGGGTGGCTTATGAGCAGTTCTTC.

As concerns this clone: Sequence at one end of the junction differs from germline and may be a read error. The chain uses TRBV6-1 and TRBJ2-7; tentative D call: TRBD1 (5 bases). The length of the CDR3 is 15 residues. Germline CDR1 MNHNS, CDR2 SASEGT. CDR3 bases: TGTGCCAGCAGTGTCTTTGGGGCACGGTGTTACGAGCACTACTTC. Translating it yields CASSVFGARCYEHYF.

The CDR3 sequence is CASSTFTGGIGELFF. CDR3 sequence (DNA): TGTGCCAGCTCAACTTTTACAGGGGGCATCGGGGAGCTGTTTTTT. The chain uses TRBV18 and TRBJ2-2; 9 bases are a match to TRBD1. The CDR3 length is 15 residues. Germline loops: CDR1 KGHSH, CDR2 LQKENI. J gave up 7 bases and V 5 bases, and 8 bases lay outside the gene matches.

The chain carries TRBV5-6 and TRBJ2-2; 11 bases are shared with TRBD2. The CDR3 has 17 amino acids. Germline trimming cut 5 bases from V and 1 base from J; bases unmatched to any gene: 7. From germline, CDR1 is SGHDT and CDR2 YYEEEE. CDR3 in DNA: TGTGCCAGCAGAAAGCTTACTAGCGGGAGGAACACCGGGGAGCTGTTTTTT. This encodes CASRKLTSGRNTGELFF.

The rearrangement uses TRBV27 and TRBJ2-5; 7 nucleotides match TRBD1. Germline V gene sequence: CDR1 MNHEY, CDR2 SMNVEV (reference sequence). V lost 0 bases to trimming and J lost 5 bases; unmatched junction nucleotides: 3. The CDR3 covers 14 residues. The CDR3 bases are TGTGCCAGCAGTTTATCGAGGGGGCGGGAGACCCAGTACTTC. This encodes CASSLSRGRETQYF.

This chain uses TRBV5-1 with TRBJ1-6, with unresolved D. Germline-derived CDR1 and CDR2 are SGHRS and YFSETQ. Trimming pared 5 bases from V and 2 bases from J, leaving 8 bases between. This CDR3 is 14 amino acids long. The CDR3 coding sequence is TGCGCCAGCAGGCTTGAGCCCTATAATTCACCCCTCCACTTT. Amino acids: CASRLEPYNSPLHF.

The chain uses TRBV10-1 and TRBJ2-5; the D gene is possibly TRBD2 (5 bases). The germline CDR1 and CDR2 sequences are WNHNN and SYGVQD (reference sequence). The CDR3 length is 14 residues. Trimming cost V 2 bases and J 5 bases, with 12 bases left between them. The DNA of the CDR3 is TGCGCCAGCAGTGAGGACACTAGAGTGGAGACCCAGTACTTC. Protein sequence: CASSEDTRVETQYF.

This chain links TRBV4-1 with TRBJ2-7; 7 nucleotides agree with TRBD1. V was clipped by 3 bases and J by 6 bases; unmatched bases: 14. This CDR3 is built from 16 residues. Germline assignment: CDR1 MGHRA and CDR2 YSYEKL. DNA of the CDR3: TGCGCCAGCAGCCAGTTTTCTGGGACAGCTAGGCGCGAGCAGTACTTC. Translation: CASSQFSGTARREQYF.

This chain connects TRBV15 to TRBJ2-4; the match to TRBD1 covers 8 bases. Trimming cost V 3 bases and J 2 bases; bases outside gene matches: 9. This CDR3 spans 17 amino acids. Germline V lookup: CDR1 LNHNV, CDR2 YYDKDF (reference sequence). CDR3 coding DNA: TGTGCCACCAGCAGCCTCTACTCCAGGGGGCCCAAAAACATTCAGTACTTC. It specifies CATSSLYSRGPKNIQYF.

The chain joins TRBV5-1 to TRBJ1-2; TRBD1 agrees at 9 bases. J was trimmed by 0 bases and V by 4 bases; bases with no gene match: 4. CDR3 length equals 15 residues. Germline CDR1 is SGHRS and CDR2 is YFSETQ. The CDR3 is CASSTRQGANYGYTF. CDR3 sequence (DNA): TGCGCCAGCAGCACCCGACAGGGGGCTAACTATGGCTACACCTTC.

The CDR3 loop is CASRGDRVPYGYTF. The CDR3 nucleotides read TGTGCCAGCAGGGGGGACAGGGTTCCCTATGGCTACACCTTC. J is TRBJ1-2 and V is TRBV6-1, with 9 bases identical to TRBD1. This CDR3 region has 14 residues. Germline V CDR1 and CDR2: MNHNS, SASEGT. With V trimmed by 6 bases and J by 4 bases, 6 bases remained unmatched.

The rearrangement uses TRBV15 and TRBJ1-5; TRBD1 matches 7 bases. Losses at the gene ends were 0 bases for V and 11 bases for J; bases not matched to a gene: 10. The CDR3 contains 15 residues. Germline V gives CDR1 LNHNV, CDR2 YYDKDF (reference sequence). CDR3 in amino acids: CATSRDDRVAMAQHF. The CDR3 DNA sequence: TGTGCCACCAGCAGAGATGACAGGGTGGCTATGGCCCAGCATTTT. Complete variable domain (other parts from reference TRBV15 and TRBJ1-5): DAMVIQNPRYQVTQFGKPVTLSCSQTLNHNVMYWYQQKSSQAPKLLFHYYDKDFNNEADTPDNFQSRRPNTSFCFLDIRSPGLGDTAMYLCATSRDDRVAMAQHFGDGTRLSIL.

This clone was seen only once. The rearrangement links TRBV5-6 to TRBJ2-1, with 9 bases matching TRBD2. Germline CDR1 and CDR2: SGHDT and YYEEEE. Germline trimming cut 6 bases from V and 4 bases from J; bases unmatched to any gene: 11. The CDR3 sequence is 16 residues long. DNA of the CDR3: TGTGCCAGCACCTACCTTAGCGGGAGAGGGTACAATGAGCAGTTCTTC. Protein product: CASTYLSGRGYNEQFF.

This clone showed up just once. CDR3 protein: CASSSGRTESQGYTF. The CDR3 nucleotides are TGCGCCAGCAGTTCCGGGCGGACAGAGTCTCAGGGCTACACCTTC. The gene calls are TRBV5-1 and TRBJ1-2, with D tentatively TRBD1 (6 bases). Between the trimmed V and J ends, which lost 5 bases and 8 bases, there was a span of 22 bases. The CDR3 is 15 amino acids. CDR1 and CDR2 from the germline V gene are SGHRS and YFSETQ.

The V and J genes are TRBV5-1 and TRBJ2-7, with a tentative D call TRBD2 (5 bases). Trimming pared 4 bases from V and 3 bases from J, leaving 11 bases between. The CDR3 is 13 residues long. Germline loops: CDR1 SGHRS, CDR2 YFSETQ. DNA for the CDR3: TGCGCCAGCAGCCCGGACTCCCGCTACGAGCAGTACTTC. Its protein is CASSPDSRYEQYF.

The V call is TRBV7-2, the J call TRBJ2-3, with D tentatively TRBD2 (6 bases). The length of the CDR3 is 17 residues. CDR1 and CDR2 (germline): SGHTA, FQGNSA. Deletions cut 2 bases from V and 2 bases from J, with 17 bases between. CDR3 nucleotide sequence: TGTGCCAGCAGCTTAAACGGGGTGGGGGAGGCCACAGATACGCAGTATTTT. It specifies CASSLNGVGEATDTQYF.

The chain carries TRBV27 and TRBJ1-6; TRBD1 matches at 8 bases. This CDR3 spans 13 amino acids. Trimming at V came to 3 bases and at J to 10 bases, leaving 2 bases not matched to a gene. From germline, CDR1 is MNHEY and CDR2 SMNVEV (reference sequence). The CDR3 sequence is CASSFPGGSPLHF. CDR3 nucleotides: TGTGCCAGCAGTTTCCCAGGGGGCTCACCCCTCCACTTT.

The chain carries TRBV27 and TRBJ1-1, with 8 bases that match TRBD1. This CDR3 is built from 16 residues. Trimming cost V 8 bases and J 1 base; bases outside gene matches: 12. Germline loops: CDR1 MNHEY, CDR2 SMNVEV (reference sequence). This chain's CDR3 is CASRTGLELPNTEAFF. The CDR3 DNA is TGTGCCAGCCGGACAGGGTTAGAGTTGCCGAACACTGAAGCTTTCTTT.

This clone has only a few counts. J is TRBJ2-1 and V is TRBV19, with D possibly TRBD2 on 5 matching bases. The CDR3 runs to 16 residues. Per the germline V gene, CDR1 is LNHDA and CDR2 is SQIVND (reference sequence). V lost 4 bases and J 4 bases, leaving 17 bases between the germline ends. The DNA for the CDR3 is TGTGCCAGTAGTACCGGTAACCGGGGATTTTACAATGAGCAGTTCTTC. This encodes CASSTGNRGFYNEQFF.

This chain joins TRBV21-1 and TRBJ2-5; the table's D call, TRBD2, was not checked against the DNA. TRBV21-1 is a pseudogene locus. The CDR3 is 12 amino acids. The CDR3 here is CASSIPQETQYF. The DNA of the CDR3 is TGTGCCAGCAGCATCCCTCAAGAGACCCAGTACTTC.

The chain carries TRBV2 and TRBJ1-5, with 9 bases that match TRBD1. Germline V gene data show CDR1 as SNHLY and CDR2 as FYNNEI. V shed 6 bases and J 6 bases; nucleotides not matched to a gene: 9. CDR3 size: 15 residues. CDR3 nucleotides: TGTGCCAGCAGGGGGGGGACAGGGCAATCTCAGCCCCAGCATTTT. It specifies CASRGGTGQSQPQHF.

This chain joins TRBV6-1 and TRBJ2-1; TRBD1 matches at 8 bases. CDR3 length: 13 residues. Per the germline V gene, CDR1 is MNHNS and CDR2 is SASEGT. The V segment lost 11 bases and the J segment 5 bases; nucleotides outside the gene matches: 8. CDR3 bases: TGTGCCTTTAGGTGGGACAGGAACAATGAGCAGTTCTTC. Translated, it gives CAFRWDRNNEQFF.

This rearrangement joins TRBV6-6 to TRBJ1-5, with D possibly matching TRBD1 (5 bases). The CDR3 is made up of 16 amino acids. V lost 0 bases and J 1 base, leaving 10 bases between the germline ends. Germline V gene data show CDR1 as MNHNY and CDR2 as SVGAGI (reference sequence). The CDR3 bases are TGTGCCAGCAGTTACTCTCGGGGGGGGAGCAATCAGCCCCAGCATTTT. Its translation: CASSYSRGGSNQPQHF.

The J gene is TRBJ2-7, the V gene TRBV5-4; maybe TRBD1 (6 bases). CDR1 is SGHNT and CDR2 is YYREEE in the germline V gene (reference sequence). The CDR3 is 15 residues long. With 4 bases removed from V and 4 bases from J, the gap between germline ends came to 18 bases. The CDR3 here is CASSAGTSGWYEQYF. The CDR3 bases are TGTGCCAGCAGCGCCGGGACAAGTGGTTGGTACGAGCAGTACTTC.

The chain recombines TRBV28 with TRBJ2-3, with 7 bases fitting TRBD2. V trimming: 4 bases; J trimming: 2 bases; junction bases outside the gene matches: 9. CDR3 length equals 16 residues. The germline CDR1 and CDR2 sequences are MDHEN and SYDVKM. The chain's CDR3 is CASSSPQLAPTDTQYF. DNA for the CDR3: TGTGCCAGCAGTTCGCCGCAACTAGCGCCCACAGATACGCAGTATTTT.